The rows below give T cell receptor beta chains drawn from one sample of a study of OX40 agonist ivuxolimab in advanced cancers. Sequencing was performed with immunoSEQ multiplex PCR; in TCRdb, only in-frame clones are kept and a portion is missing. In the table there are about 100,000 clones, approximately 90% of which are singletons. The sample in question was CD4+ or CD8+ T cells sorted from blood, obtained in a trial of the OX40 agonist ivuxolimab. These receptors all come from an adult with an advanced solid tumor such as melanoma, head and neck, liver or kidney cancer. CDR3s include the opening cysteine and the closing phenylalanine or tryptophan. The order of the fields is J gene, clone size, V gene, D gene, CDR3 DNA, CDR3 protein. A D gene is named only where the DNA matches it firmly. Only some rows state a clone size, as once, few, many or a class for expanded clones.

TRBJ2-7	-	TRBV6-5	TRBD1	TGTGCCAGCAGGGCAGGGGGTTCGTACGAGCAGTACTTC	CASRAGGSYEQYF
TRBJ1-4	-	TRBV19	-	TGTGCCAGTAGTACGGACAGCCTTAATGAAAAACTGTTTTTT	CASSTDSLNEKLFF
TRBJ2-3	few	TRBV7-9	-	TGTGCCAGCAGCCCCCGCATAGGATCGAACACAGATACGCAGTATTTT	CASSPRIGSNTDTQYF
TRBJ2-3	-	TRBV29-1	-	TGCAGCGTTGAAAGTAGCGCAACCACAGATACGCAGTATTTT	CSVESSATTDTQYF
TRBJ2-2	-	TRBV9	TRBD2	TGTGCCAGCAGCCCCCAAGGGGGCGGGGGGGCCACCGGGGAGCTGTTTTTT	CASSPQGGGGATGELFF
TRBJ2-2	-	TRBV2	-	TGTGCCAGCAGTGAAACGGCCACCGGGGAGCTGTTTTTT	CASSETATGELFF
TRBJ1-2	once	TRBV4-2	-	TGTGCCAGCAGCCAAGAGGGGGGGGACCCCACCTCCCCCTATGGCTACACCTTC	CASSQEGGDPTSPYGYTF
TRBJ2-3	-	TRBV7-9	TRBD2	TGTGCCAGCAGTCCGGGCGGGGGAATTGGTACGCAGTATTTT	CASSPGGGIGTQYF
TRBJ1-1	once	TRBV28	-	TGTGCCAGCAGTTTATCCGTTGGAGGCACTGAAGCTTTCTTT	CASSLSVGGTEAFF
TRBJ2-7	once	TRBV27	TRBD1	TGTGCCAGCAGTTTACAGGGACAGGGGAGCTCCTACGAGCAGTACTTC	CASSLQGQGSSYEQYF
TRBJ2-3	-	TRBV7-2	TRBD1	TGTGCCAGCAGCTTTCGACAGGGATCATCAGATACGCAGTATTTT	CASSFRQGSSDTQYF
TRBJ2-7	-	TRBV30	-	TGTGCCTGGAGTACCTACAACAGGGTTTCCTACGAGCAGTACTTC	CAWSTYNRVSYEQYF
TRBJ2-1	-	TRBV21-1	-	TGTGCCAGCAGCAAAGGGGGAGATAGCGGGAACTACAATGAGCAGTTCTTC	CASSKGGDSGNYNEQFF
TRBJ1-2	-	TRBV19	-	TGTGCCAGTAGTCCCCGTTTTGCTGTTCCAGGGACTAACTATGGCTACACCTTC	CASSPRFAVPGTNYGYTF
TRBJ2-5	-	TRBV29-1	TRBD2	TGCAGCGTTCTGACTAGCGGGGGAGGGGAGACCCAGTACTTC	CSVLTSGGGETQYF
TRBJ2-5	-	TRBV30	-	TGTGCCTGGAGCCTCTCCGGGACTGGGGTTAGGCAGTACTTC	CAWSLSGTGVRQYF
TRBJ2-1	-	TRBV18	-	TGTGCCAGCTCACGTTCCCAGCAGGGCAATGAGCAGTTCTTC	CASSRSQQGNEQFF
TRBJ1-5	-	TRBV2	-	TGTGCCAGCACCGCAATGAGGGGTCAGCCCCAGCATTTT	CASTAMRGQPQHF
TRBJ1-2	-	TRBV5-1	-	TGCGCCAGCAGCAAAGGACAGAAAAATGGCTACACCTTC	CASSKGQKNGYTF
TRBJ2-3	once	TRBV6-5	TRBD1	TGTGCCAGCAGTTACCAAGGACAGGGTGGGGATACGCAGTATTTT	CASSYQGQGGDTQYF
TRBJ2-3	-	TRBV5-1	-	TGCGCCAGCAGCTACGGAGGGGCAGATACGCAGTATTTT	CASSYGGADTQYF
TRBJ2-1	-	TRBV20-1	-	TGCAGTGCTAGTTCTCATGAGCAGTTCTTC	CSASSHEQFF
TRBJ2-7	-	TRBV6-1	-	TGTGCCACCACGGGGGTCAGCGAGCAGTACTTC	CATTGVSEQYF
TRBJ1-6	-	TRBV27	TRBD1	TGTGCCAGCAGCGACCGGGACAGGGGTTCACCCCTCCACTTT	CASSDRDRGSPLHF
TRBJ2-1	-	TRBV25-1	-	TGTGCCAGCAGTACGCCGCCGGGCGGGGTATCCTACAATGAGCAGTTCTTC	CASSTPPGGVSYNEQFF
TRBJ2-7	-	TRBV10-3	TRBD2	TGTGCCAGTACCGGGACTAGCGGGGCGACTAGCTCCTACGAGCAGTACTTC	CASTGTSGATSSYEQYF
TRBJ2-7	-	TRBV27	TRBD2	TGTGCCAGCTGGGGGGCTAGCGGGAAGTACGAGCAGTACTTC	CASWGASGKYEQYF
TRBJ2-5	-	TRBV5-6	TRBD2	TGTGCCAGCAGCCCTATAGCGGGACAAGAGACCCAGTACTTC	CASSPIAGQETQYF
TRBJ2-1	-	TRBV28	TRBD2	TGTGCCAGCAGTCCCACAGGTGGCGGGGGGTTAAATGAGCAGTTCTTC	CASSPTGGGGLNEQFF
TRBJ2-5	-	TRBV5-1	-	TGCGCCAGCGGTTCCACAGGGCTACAAGAGACCCAGTACTTC	CASGSTGLQETQYF
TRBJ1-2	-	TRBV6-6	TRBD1	TGTGCCAGCAGTTCGAGCCCCGGGACAGGGGAGGATGGCTACACCTTC	CASSSSPGTGEDGYTF
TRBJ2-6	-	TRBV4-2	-	TGTGCCAGCAGCCAAGAGTCTGGGGCCAACGTCCTGACTTTC	CASSQESGANVLTF
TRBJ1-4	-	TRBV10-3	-	TGTGCCATCAGTGAAGGGCAGGCTAATGAAAAACTGTTTTTT	CAISEGQANEKLFF
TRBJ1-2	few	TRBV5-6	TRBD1	TGTGCCAGCAGCTTGGGACAGGGTTACTATGGCTACACCTTC	CASSLGQGYYGYTF
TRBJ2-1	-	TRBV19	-	TGTGCCAGTAGTACGGACGGGAACATCTACAATGAGCAGTTCTTC	CASSTDGNIYNEQFF
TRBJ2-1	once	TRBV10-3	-	TGTGCCATCACAGGGCAGAGTGACGGTCAGTACAATGAGCAGTTCTTC	CAITGQSDGQYNEQFF
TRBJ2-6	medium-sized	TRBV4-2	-	TGTGCCAGCAGCCTCTCCTTTGGCAGCCCCTCTGGGGCCAACGTCCTGACTTTC	CASSLSFGSPSGANVLTF
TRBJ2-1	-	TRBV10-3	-	TGTGCCATCAGCTGGAACCCCTTAGGGAATGAGCAGTTCTTC	CAISWNPLGNEQFF
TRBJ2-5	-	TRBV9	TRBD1	TGTGCCAGCAGCCCGAGACAGGGGAAGGAGGAGACCCAGTACTTC	CASSPRQGKEETQYF
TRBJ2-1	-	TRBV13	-	TGTGCCAGCACCCCCCCGCACCGGACTACTTACAATGAGCAGTTCTTC	CASTPPHRTTYNEQFF
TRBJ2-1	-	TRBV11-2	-	TGTGCCAGCAGCCCCCGGCAGACCACCTCCTACAATGAGCAGTTCTTC	CASSPRQTTSYNEQFF
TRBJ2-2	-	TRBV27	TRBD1	TGTGCCAGCAGGCCGACAGGGCTGGTCGCCGGGGAGCTGTTTTTT	CASRPTGLVAGELFF
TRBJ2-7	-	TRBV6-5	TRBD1	TGTGCCAGCAGTACCCCGGGACAGTATCAGTACTTC	CASSTPGQYQYF
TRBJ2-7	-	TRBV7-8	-	TGTGCCAGCAGCTTAGAGGGTGGGCTCTACGAGCAGTACTTC	CASSLEGGLYEQYF
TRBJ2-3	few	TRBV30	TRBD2	TGTGCCTGGAGTGGACTAGCGGGAGCAGATACGCAGTATTTT	CAWSGLAGADTQYF
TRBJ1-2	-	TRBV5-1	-	TGCGCCAGCAGCTTGGTGACGGATGGCTACACCTTC	CASSLVTDGYTF
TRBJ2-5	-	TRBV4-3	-	TGCGCCAGCAGCCAAGAGTACCAAGAGACCCAGTACTTC	CASSQEYQETQYF
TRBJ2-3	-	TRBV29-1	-	TGCAGCGCAAAAGGACTCGCCTGGGACGATACGCAGTATTTT	CSAKGLAWDDTQYF
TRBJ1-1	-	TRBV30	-	TGTGCCTGGAGCGGCCTTGGGGACACTGAAGCTTTCTTT	CAWSGLGDTEAFF
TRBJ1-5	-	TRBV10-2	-	TGCGCCAGCAGTGAGACAGGGTGGGTAAACAATCAGCCCCAGCATTTT	CASSETGWVNNQPQHF
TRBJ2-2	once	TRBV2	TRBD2	TGTGCCAGCAATGGGGGACTAGCGGGACTCAACACCGGGGAGCTGTTTTTT	CASNGGLAGLNTGELFF
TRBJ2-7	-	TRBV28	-	TGTGCCAGCAGTTTGGGGATCGTTGGTCCCGGAGGAGGCTACGAGCAGTACTTC	CASSLGIVGPGGGYEQYF
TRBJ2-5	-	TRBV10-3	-	TGTGCCATCAGTGAGTCGTGGGAGACCCAGTACTTC	CAISESWETQYF
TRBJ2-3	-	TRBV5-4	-	TGTGCCAGCAGCGGGGGGCGCACAGATACGCAGTATTTT	CASSGGRTDTQYF
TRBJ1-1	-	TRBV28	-	TGTGCCAGCAGTTCACCCTCTTTTGACACTGAAGCTTTCTTT	CASSSPSFDTEAFF
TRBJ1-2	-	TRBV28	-	TGTGCCAGCAGTTTGCCGGGCCCTAACTATGGCTACACCTTC	CASSLPGPNYGYTF
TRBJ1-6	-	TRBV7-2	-	TGTGCCAGCAGCTTAGAAAGTAACTCACCCCTCCACTTT	CASSLESNSPLHF